The rows below give T cell receptor beta chains drawn from one sample of a study of blood T cell repertoires in COVID-19. Libraries were prepared by immunoSEQ multiplex PCR; TCRdb keeps only in-frame clonotypes and omits some of them. In the table there are tens of thousands of clones, 78% of which are singletons. The sequencing input was peripheral blood. These receptor sequences come from a human donor in a cohort sampled during active COVID-19. The CDR3 runs from the conserved cysteine through the conserved F or W. The order of the fields is V gene, J gene, D gene, clone size, CDR3 protein, CDR3 DNA. The D gene is left open where the match is weak. The size field is filled for only some rows; it gives once, few, many or a size class.

v_call: TRBV7-2; j_call: TRBJ1-1; d_call: .; clone_size: .; cdr3_aa: CASSPLAMNTEAFF; cdr3_nt: TGTGCCAGCAGCCCCCTGGCCATGAACACTGAAGCTTTCTTT
v_call: TRBV10-2; j_call: TRBJ1-5; d_call: .; clone_size: .; cdr3_aa: CASSGQVGQPQHF; cdr3_nt: TGCGCCAGCAGTGGACAGGTGGGGCAGCCCCAGCATTTT
v_call: TRBV7-8; j_call: TRBJ2-5; d_call: .; clone_size: .; cdr3_aa: CASSFGPGLTETQYF; cdr3_nt: .
v_call: TRBV5-6; j_call: TRBJ2-3; d_call: TRBD2; clone_size: .; cdr3_aa: CASSLVTRGRTDTQYF; cdr3_nt: TGTGCCAGCAGCTTGGTGACCCGCGGGAGGACAGATACGCAGTATTTT
v_call: TRBV9; j_call: TRBJ2-1; d_call: .; clone_size: .; cdr3_aa: CASSVDRRTYNEQFF; cdr3_nt: TGTGCCAGCAGCGTAGATCGGCGGACCTACAATGAGCAGTTCTTC
v_call: TRBV28; j_call: TRBJ1-3; d_call: .; clone_size: .; cdr3_aa: CASSLNREVVGNTIYF; cdr3_nt: TGTGCCAGCAGTCTTAACAGGGAAGTAGTTGGAAACACCATATATTTT
v_call: TRBV6-2/TRBV6-3; j_call: TRBJ2-1; d_call: TRBD2; clone_size: few; cdr3_aa: CASSYFAGGQNEQFF; cdr3_nt: TGTGCCAGCAGTTACTTTGCGGGAGGGCAAAATGAGCAGTTCTTC
v_call: TRBV5-6; j_call: TRBJ2-1; d_call: TRBD2; clone_size: few; cdr3_aa: CASSTTSGGAYNEQFF; cdr3_nt: TGTGCCAGCAGCACCACTAGCGGAGGAGCCTACAATGAGCAGTTCTTC
v_call: TRBV5-1; j_call: TRBJ2-3; d_call: .; clone_size: .; cdr3_aa: CASGLGLFTLDTQYF; cdr3_nt: TGCGCCAGCGGACTGGGACTTTTTACTTTGGATACGCAGTATTTT
v_call: TRBV6-2/TRBV6-3; j_call: TRBJ2-3; d_call: .; clone_size: .; cdr3_aa: CASSSTAQGAQYF; cdr3_nt: TGTGCCAGCAGTTCAACGGCCCAGGGCGCGCAGTATTTT
v_call: TRBV7-9; j_call: TRBJ1-3; d_call: .; clone_size: .; cdr3_aa: CGTRAGGNTIYF; cdr3_nt: TGTGGGACCAGAGCAGGGGGAAACACCATATATTTT
v_call: TRBV7-2; j_call: TRBJ1-3; d_call: .; clone_size: .; cdr3_aa: CASSLQGGNTIYF; cdr3_nt: TGTGCCAGCAGCTTGCAGGGAGGAAACACCATATATTTT
v_call: TRBV6-6; j_call: TRBJ2-1; d_call: .; clone_size: .; cdr3_aa: CASSLTGDPRDEQFF; cdr3_nt: TGTGCCAGCAGTCTGACAGGAGATCCACGGGATGAGCAGTTCTTC
v_call: TRBV5-6; j_call: TRBJ2-1; d_call: TRBD2; clone_size: .; cdr3_aa: CASSLSGLLDYNEQFF; cdr3_nt: TGTGCCAGCAGCTTGTCGGGACTACTAGACTACAATGAGCAGTTCTTC
v_call: TRBV24-1; j_call: TRBJ2-1; d_call: .; clone_size: .; cdr3_aa: CATGGPDSGGNEQFF; cdr3_nt: TGTGCCACCGGGGGCCCTGACTCGGGCGGCAATGAGCAGTTCTTC
v_call: TRBV4-1; j_call: TRBJ2-1; d_call: TRBD1; clone_size: .; cdr3_aa: CASSRLQGFGNEQFF; cdr3_nt: TGCGCCAGCAGCCGTCTACAGGGGTTTGGCAATGAGCAGTTCTTC
v_call: TRBV5-1; j_call: TRBJ1-1; d_call: TRBD1; clone_size: .; cdr3_aa: CASSFIDRGTEAFF; cdr3_nt: TGCGCCAGCAGCTTCATAGACAGGGGCACTGAAGCTTTCTTT
v_call: TRBV27; j_call: TRBJ2-7; d_call: TRBD2; clone_size: .; cdr3_aa: CASSSSGGAEEQYF; cdr3_nt: TGTGCCAGCAGCTCTAGCGGGGGGGCGGAGGAGCAGTACTTC
v_call: TRBV19; j_call: TRBJ2-1; d_call: .; clone_size: .; cdr3_aa: CASASSYNEQFF; cdr3_nt: TGTGCCTCAGCGAGCTCCTACAATGAGCAGTTCTTC
v_call: TRBV7-2; j_call: TRBJ2-5; d_call: .; clone_size: .; cdr3_aa: CASSLFPPTTVPETQYF; cdr3_nt: TGTGCCAGCAGCTTATTTCCCCCCACGACAGTCCCAGAGACCCAGTACTTC
v_call: TRBV10-3; j_call: TRBJ1-3; d_call: TRBD1; clone_size: .; cdr3_aa: CAISAWGQYLNFNSSGNTIYF; cdr3_nt: TGTGCCATCAGTGCTTGGGGACAGTACCTTAACTTTAACTCCTCTGGAAACACCATATATTTT
v_call: TRBV4-2; j_call: TRBJ2-3; d_call: TRBD2; clone_size: .; cdr3_aa: CASSQAPGGLAGGPGTDTQYF; cdr3_nt: TGTGCCAGCAGCCAAGCCCCCGGTGGGCTAGCGGGGGGGCCGGGCACAGATACGCAGTATTTT
v_call: TRBV3-1/TRBV3-2; j_call: TRBJ2-1; d_call: .; clone_size: .; cdr3_aa: CASSQDSQGVWDEQFF; cdr3_nt: TGTGCCAGCAGCCAAGATTCACAGGGTGTATGGGATGAGCAGTTCTTC
v_call: TRBV28; j_call: TRBJ1-1; d_call: TRBD1; clone_size: few; cdr3_aa: CASSFRGASTEAFF; cdr3_nt: TGTGCCAGCAGTTTCAGGGGGGCGAGCACTGAAGCTTTCTTT
v_call: TRBV27; j_call: TRBJ2-1; d_call: TRBD2; clone_size: once; cdr3_aa: CASIAGGNEQFF; cdr3_nt: TGTGCCAGCATAGCGGGAGGGAATGAGCAGTTCTTC
v_call: TRBV6-5; j_call: TRBJ2-1; d_call: .; clone_size: .; cdr3_aa: CASTQAGRKDNEQFF; cdr3_nt: TGTGCCAGCACCCAGGCAGGGCGGAAGGACAATGAGCAGTTCTTC
v_call: TRBV7-2; j_call: TRBJ1-1; d_call: .; clone_size: .; cdr3_aa: CASSLGLRTEAFF; cdr3_nt: TGTGCCAGCAGCTTGGGGCTGAGGACTGAAGCTTTCTTT
v_call: TRBV11-3; j_call: TRBJ2-3; d_call: .; clone_size: .; cdr3_aa: CASSPGTLSTDTQYF; cdr3_nt: TGTGCCAGCAGCCCCGGGACACTAAGCACAGATACGCAGTATTTT
v_call: TRBV11-3; j_call: TRBJ1-3; d_call: TRBD1; clone_size: once; cdr3_aa: CASSLYRGGNTIYF; cdr3_nt: TGTGCCAGCAGCTTATACAGGGGCGGAAACACCATATATTTT